One and the same sample provided the 30 T cell receptor beta chains below, sequenced in a study of blood T cell repertoires in COVID-19. The repertoire was sequenced with immunoSEQ multiplex PCR; TCRdb's copy has only in-frame clones and lacks some. This sample has about 79,000 clones, with roughly 91% found just once. The sample comprised peripheral blood. Every receptor here comes from a man between 65 and 85 years old with active or convalescent COVID-19.

V usage is TRBV30 and J usage is TRBJ1-1, with D possibly TRBD1 on 6 matching bases. Germline values: CDR1 GTSNPN, CDR2 SVGIG (reference sequence). V gave up 3 bases and J gave up 3 bases, with 14 bases separating them. CDR3 length: 14 residues. CDR3 amino acids: CAWSYTGRDTEAFF. The CDR3, as DNA: TGTGCCTGGAGCTATACAGGGCGGGACACTGAAGCTTTCTTT. The variable domain in full, completed from reference TRBV30 and TRBJ1-1, reads SQTIHQWPATLVQPVGSPLSLECTVEGTSNPNLYWYRQAAGRGLQLLFYSVGIGQISSEVPQNLSASRPQDRQFILSSKKLLLSDSGFYLCAWSYTGRDTEAFFGQGTRLTVV.

Comment on this clone: In the same sample, other DNA sequences code for this CDR3. The genes are TRBV7-9 and TRBJ1-1; TRBD1 is a possible D gene (6 bases). This CDR3 comprises 13 residues. Germline V gene sequence: CDR1 SEHNR, CDR2 FQNEAQ (reference sequence). V lost 1 base and J lost 8, with 11 bases in between. The CDR3 sequence: CASSLGGGTEAFF. In nucleotides, the CDR3 is TGTGCCAGCAGCTTAGGAGGGGGAACCGAAGCTTTCTTT.

This chain connects TRBV6-5 to TRBJ2-3; no reliable D call. Germline V CDR1 and CDR2: MNHEY, SVGAGI. The CDR3 consists of 13 residues. V was pared by 7 bases and J by 1 base, with 9 bases between. CDR3 sequence (DNA): TGTGCCAGCACGGGTCGCCGCACAGATACGCAGTATTTT. Its protein product is CASTGRRTDTQYF.

The chain uses TRBV18 and TRBJ2-3, with a tentative D call TRBD1 (7 bases). CDR1 and CDR2 (germline): KGHSH, LQKENI. CDR3 length: 17 residues. The V and J ends lost 2 bases and 0 bases respectively, with 15 bases between them. CDR3 sequence (DNA): TGTGCCAGCTCACCAAACAATCCAGGGGGGAGCACAGATACGCAGTATTTT. It codes for CASSPNNPGGSTDTQYF.

V is TRBV15 and J is TRBJ1-3; TRBD1 matches 7 bases. The germline CDR1 and CDR2 sequences are LNHNV and YYDKDF (reference sequence). The J segment lost 0 bases and the V segment lost 5 bases, leaving 10 bases of the junction unmatched. This CDR3 is built from 17 residues. The CDR3 reads CATSFRQGPPSGNTIYF. CDR3 DNA sequence: TGTGCCACCAGCTTTCGACAGGGACCCCCCTCTGGAAACACCATATATTTT.

This chain joins TRBV5-4 and TRBJ2-5; tentatively, D is TRBD2 (5 bases). From germline, CDR1 is SGHNT and CDR2 YYREEE (reference sequence). The V end lost 4 bases, the J end lost 1 base, and 11 bases lay between the germline ends. The CDR3 contains 14 residues. CDR3 sequence (DNA): TGTGCCAGCAGCCCCCGGGATCCCCAAGAGACCCAGTACTTC. This translates into CASSPRDPQETQYF.

This chain connects TRBV28 to TRBJ1-2, with a tentative D call TRBD1 (6 bases). The ends were cut back, 5 bases at V and 8 bases at J, with 18 bases in the middle. The CDR3 is 14 residues long. CDR1 MDHEN and CDR2 SYDVKM come from the germline V gene. The CDR3 here is CASSPGDTRSGYTF. The CDR3 DNA reads TGTGCCAGCAGTCCCGGGGACACCCGCTCGGGCTACACCTTC.

The J gene is TRBJ2-2, the V gene TRBV19, with D possibly being TRBD1 (6 bases). Trimming left V 7 bases short and J 0 bases short, with 12 bases between. CDR1 and CDR2 from the germline V gene are LNHDA and SQIVND (reference sequence). The CDR3 has 15 residues. DNA for the CDR3: TGTGCCAGTACCATGGGACATCCGAACACCGGGGAGCTGTTTTTT. Amino acids: CASTMGHPNTGELFF. Complete variable domain (other parts from reference TRBV19 and TRBJ2-2): DGGITQSPKYLFRKEGQNVTLSCEQNLNHDAMYWYRQDPGQGLRLIYYSQIVNDFQKGDIAEGYSVSREKKESFPLTVTSAQKNPTAFYLCASTMGHPNTGELFFGEGSRLTVL.

This rearrangement joins TRBV11-2 to TRBJ2-1; 7 nucleotides match TRBD2. Trimming took 5 bases from V and 8 from J; bases not matched to a gene: 6. This CDR3 spans 13 amino acids. The germline V gene encodes CDR1 SGHAT and CDR2 FQNNGV. The CDR3 is CASSPQGGHEQFF. In DNA, the CDR3 is TGTGCCAGCAGCCCTCAGGGAGGGCATGAGCAGTTCTTC.

V usage is TRBV19 and J usage is TRBJ2-7; TRBD2 is a possible D gene (7 bases). Germline V gives CDR1 LNHDA, CDR2 SQIVND (reference sequence). The length of the CDR3 is 16 residues. With 5 bases removed from V and 3 bases from J, the gap between germline ends came to 20 bases. The DNA for the CDR3 is TGTGCCAGTAGTTTCTCGCTGGGGGGGGCTGGCTACGAGCAGTACTTC. This sequence encodes CASSFSLGGAGYEQYF.

This sequence joins TRBV6-4 and TRBJ2-1; perhaps TRBD2 as D (7 bases). CDR1 and CDR2 from the germline V gene are MRHNA and SNTAGT. V shed 0 bases and J shed 7 bases, with 13 bases lying between them. The CDR3 has 15 amino acids. In DNA, the CDR3 is TGTGCCAGCAGTGACTCGGGGGGGGCGAGGAATGAGCAGTTCTTC. It codes for CASSDSGGARNEQFF.

The V gene is TRBV6-1, the J gene TRBJ1-2; 8 positions match TRBD1. This CDR3 comprises 15 residues. CDR1 MNHNS and CDR2 SASEGT come from the germline V gene. The junction had 2 bases not matched to a gene; V was cut back by 0 bases and J by 2 bases. CDR3 sequence: CASSEAGTGNYGYTF. In DNA form, the CDR3 reads TGTGCCAGCAGTGAAGCGGGGACAGGAAACTATGGCTACACCTTC.

The V and J genes are TRBV28 and TRBJ1-5, with a tentative D call TRBD1 (6 bases). The CDR3 spans 14 residues. The V gene's germline CDR1 is MDHEN and CDR2 SYDVKM. The V end was cut by 6 bases, the J end by 2 bases, with 11 bases between. The CDR3 DNA sequence: TGTGCCAGCAGAAGACCAGGGGGCAATCAGCCCCAGCATTTT. It is translated as CASRRPGGNQPQHF.

The chain is built from TRBV19 and TRBJ1-1; possible D gene TRBD1, 5 bases. Germline assignment: CDR1 LNHDA and CDR2 SQIVND (reference sequence). CDR3 length equals 14 residues. Deletions cut 1 base from V and 2 bases from J, with 8 bases between. The CDR3 DNA sequence: TGTGCCAGTAGTATAGGGACACCTAACACTGAAGCTTTCTTT. Protein sequence: CASSIGTPNTEAFF.

This chain uses TRBV7-8 with TRBJ1-5; D uncertain. Germline CDR1 and CDR2: SGHVS and FQNEAQ. V shed 2 bases and J shed 1 base, with 12 bases lying between them. The CDR3 is made up of 16 amino acids. CDR3 loop: CASSLMRVSSNQPQHF. CDR3 DNA sequence: TGTGCCAGCAGCTTAATGAGGGTATCGAGCAATCAGCCCCAGCATTTT.

V and J are TRBV5-6 and TRBJ1-1; possible D gene TRBD1, 5 bases. This CDR3 contains 15 residues. Trimming cost V 1 base and J 0 bases, with 10 bases left between them. From germline, CDR1 is SGHDT and CDR2 YYEEEE. The CDR3 loop reads CASSLYDRMNTEAFF. CDR3 nucleotides: TGTGCCAGCAGCTTGTACGACAGAATGAACACTGAAGCTTTCTTT.

The rearrangement joins TRBV29-1 to TRBJ2-3, with 9 bases identical to TRBD2. Per the germline V gene, CDR1 is SQVTM and CDR2 is ANQGSEA. CDR3 length: 15 amino acids. Trimming at V came to 1 base and at J to 5 bases, leaving 7 bases not matched to a gene. The CDR3 spells CSVEGVAGARDTQYF. CDR3 coding DNA: TGCAGCGTTGAAGGAGTAGCGGGAGCCAGAGATACGCAGTATTTT.

The rearrangement joins TRBV6-5 to TRBJ2-5; TRBD1 might be the D (6 bases). The length of the CDR3 is 14 residues. Germline assignment: CDR1 MNHEY and CDR2 SVGAGI. Trimming took 5 bases from V and 4 from J, leaving 14 bases between them. CDR3 in DNA: TGTGCCAGCAGTAATCAGGGGTCTGGAGAGACCCAGTACTTC. Its protein is CASSNQGSGETQYF.

The chain has TRBV4-2 and TRBJ2-1, with D unresolved. The CDR3 covers 14 residues. From germline, CDR1 is LGHNA and CDR2 YNFKEQ. Trimming took off 0 bases at V and 6 bases at J, with 9 bases between the two ends. The CDR3 sequence is CASSQDLRTNEQFF. The CDR3 nucleotides read TGTGCCAGCAGCCAAGATTTGAGAACCAATGAGCAGTTCTTC.

This chain connects TRBV18 to TRBJ1-1; D gene ambiguous. The CDR3 spans 13 residues. Germline-derived CDR1 and CDR2 are KGHSH and LQKENI. V shed 6 bases and J shed 0 bases, with 8 bases lying between them. The CDR3 DNA follows: TGTGCCAGCTCTCGGGTAATGAACACTGAAGCTTTCTTT. It is translated as CASSRVMNTEAFF.

This clone has just one count. This chain connects TRBV6-5 to TRBJ2-7; a possible D gene is TRBD1 (6 bases). The CDR3 is made up of 14 amino acids. The germline V and J ends were trimmed by 4 bases and 6 bases, with 16 bases remaining between them. CDR1 and CDR2 from the germline V gene are MNHEY and SVGAGI. CDR3 protein: CASSSGQIWVEQYF. CDR3 in DNA: TGTGCCAGCAGTTCAGGACAGATCTGGGTCGAGCAGTACTTC.

The V gene is TRBV12-5, the J gene TRBJ2-1, with D maybe TRBD2 (6 bases). The germline gives CDR1 LGHNT, CDR2 FRNRAP. The length of the CDR3 is 19 residues. Trimming took 4 bases from V and 5 from J, leaving 27 bases between them. The CDR3 DNA reads TGTGCTAGTGGTTCTCCCTCGTCCGGGGACTGGCTGAATGACAATGAGCAGTTCTTC. It specifies CASGSPSSGDWLNDNEQFF.

The chain recombines TRBV6-4 with TRBJ1-5, with TRBD1 identical over 7 bases. This CDR3 has 14 residues. Unmatched junction bases numbered 3, after V lost 5 bases and J lost 2 bases. The V gene's germline CDR1 is MRHNA and CDR2 SNTAGT. CDR3 protein: CASSPTGGNQPQHF. The CDR3 DNA reads TGTGCCAGCAGTCCCACAGGGGGCAATCAGCCCCAGCATTTT.

The chain is built from TRBV7-9 and TRBJ1-5, with D maybe TRBD1 (6 bases). V lost 2 bases and J lost 5, with 10 bases in between. The CDR3 is made up of 14 amino acids. Germline lookup yields CDR1 SEHNR and CDR2 FQNEAQ (reference sequence). In nucleotides, the CDR3 is TGTGCCAGCAGCTTACAGGGGTCGGATCAGCCCCAGCATTTT. Translated, it gives CASSLQGSDQPQHF.

This clone was recorded once. This chain connects TRBV14 to TRBJ1-6, with D perhaps matching TRBD1 (5 bases). The CDR3 runs to 15 residues. CDR1 is SGHDN and CDR2 is FVKESK in the germline V gene. V gave up 1 base and J gave up 10 bases, with 14 bases separating them. CDR3 residues: CASSQVRGSRSPLHF. In DNA form, the CDR3 reads TGTGCCAGCAGCCAAGTTAGGGGCTCTAGGTCACCCCTCCACTTT.

The chain is built from TRBV7-2 and TRBJ1-2; tentatively, D is TRBD1 (5 bases). V was cut by 4 bases and J by 1 base, with 16 bases left in between. In germline, CDR1 is SGHTA, CDR2 FQGNSA. The length of the CDR3 is 16 residues. The CDR3 nucleotides read TGTGCCAGCAGCTCCCCCTTTGACAGCAATAACTATGGCTACACCTTC. Amino acids: CASSSPFDSNNYGYTF.

The rearrangement links TRBV19 to TRBJ1-1; 12 nucleotides line up with TRBD1. The CDR3 covers 14 residues. Unmatched junction bases numbered 8, after V lost 5 bases and J lost 10 bases. Germline-derived CDR1 and CDR2 are LNHDA and SQIVND (reference sequence). CDR3 residues: CASSRGQGAFRAFF. In DNA form, the CDR3 reads TGTGCCAGTAGTCGGGGACAGGGGGCCTTTAGAGCTTTCTTT.

The chain combines TRBV6-5 with TRBJ1-1; no reliable D call. CDR1 and CDR2 from the germline V gene are MNHEY and SVGAGI. The V gene lost 6 bases and the J gene lost 4 bases, with 15 bases spanning the gap. This CDR3 comprises 14 residues. In DNA form, the CDR3 reads TGTGCCAGCAGGGAGGACGGAAGCCCCACTGAAGCTTTCTTT. It yields the protein CASREDGSPTEAFF.

The chain is built from TRBV28 and TRBJ1-5; D is unresolved. Germline CDR1 is MDHEN and CDR2 is SYDVKM. Trimming stripped 2 bases from V and 3 bases from J, with 11 bases between. The CDR3 is 15 residues long. The CDR3 region has the DNA TGTGCCAGCAGTTTAGCTCAGGCTTACAATCAGCCCCAGCATTTT. It codes for CASSLAQAYNQPQHF.

This chain uses TRBV4-2 with TRBJ2-3; 8 nucleotides line up with TRBD2. Trimming removed 3 bases from V and 2 bases from J; junction bases left unmatched: 10. The CDR3 loop spans 17 amino acids. Per the germline V gene, CDR1 is LGHNA and CDR2 is YNFKEQ. CDR3 in DNA: TGTGCCAGCAGCCACCCAGAGGGTAGCGGGGCCACAGATACGCAGTATTTT. Translating gives CASSHPEGSGATDTQYF.